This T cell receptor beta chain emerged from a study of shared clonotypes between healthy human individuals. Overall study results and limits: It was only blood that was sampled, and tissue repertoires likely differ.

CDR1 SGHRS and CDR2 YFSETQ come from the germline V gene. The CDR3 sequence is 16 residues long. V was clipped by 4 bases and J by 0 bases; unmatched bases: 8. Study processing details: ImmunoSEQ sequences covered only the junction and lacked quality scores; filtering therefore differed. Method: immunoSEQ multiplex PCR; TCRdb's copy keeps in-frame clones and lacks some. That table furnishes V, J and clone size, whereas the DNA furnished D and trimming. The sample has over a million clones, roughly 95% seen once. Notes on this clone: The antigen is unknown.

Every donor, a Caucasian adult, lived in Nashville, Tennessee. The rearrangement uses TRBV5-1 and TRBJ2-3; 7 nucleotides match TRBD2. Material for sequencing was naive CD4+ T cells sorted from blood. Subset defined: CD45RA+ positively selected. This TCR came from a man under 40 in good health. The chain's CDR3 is CASSITAGTSTDTQYF. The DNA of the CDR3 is TGCGCCAGCAGCATCACAGCGGGAACTAGCACAGATACGCAGTATTTT.